This T cell receptor beta chain is from a study of T cells in Graves' hyperthyroidism and ophthalmopathy. Overall study findings and caveats: The model made its ophthalmopathy prediction, and onset followed a median 6.5 months later.

RNA transcripts provided the source from which TCR beta CDR3 regions were amplified. Using the HTBI primer set, a first-round RT-PCR was run on the TCR CDR3. TCRdb reanalysed the multiplex PCR reads using MiXCR and keeps one entry per CDR3 protein. The table has 210,000 or so distinct CDR3 sequences, about a sixth seen once. Concerning this clonotype itself: Its antigen is still unknown.

Germline V gives CDR1 SGHRS, CDR2 YFSETQ. Trimming pared 0 bases from V and 0 bases from J, leaving 6 bases between. The CDR3 runs 14 residues. The sample was blood. This rearrangement joins TRBV5-1 to TRBJ1-1; D is undetermined. The origin of this receptor is a man aged 50-60 years with Graves' hyperthyroidism. The CDR3 region is CASSLDRLNTEAFF. The CDR3 DNA reads as TGCGCCAGCAGCTTGGACAGATTGAACACTGAAGCTTTCTTT.